This T cell receptor beta chain was found in a study of blood T cells in healthy people across ages. RNA extraction gave at least 5.5 micrograms of total RNA per sample. On this clonotype itself: Its antigen is unidentified.

Study conclusions and caveats: The study found more naive CD4+ cells and higher diversity in long-lived than aged donors. Diversity estimates drawn from one million T cells were deemed underestimates.

A second 7 to 11 cycle PCR used barcoded and J-beta primers. Sequencing yielded, for each sample, at least 3 million paired-end reads carrying CDR3. TCRdb called the 5' RACE reads again in MiXCR, with one record for every CDR3 protein. The sample carries some 1.1 million distinct CDR3 sequences, more than 30% recorded once. Trimming left V 1 base short and J 3 bases short, with 19 bases between. This CDR3 has 18 residues. Germline V CDR1 and CDR2: SGHDT, YYEEEE. The rearrangement uses TRBV5-6 and TRBJ1-4; D possibly corresponds to TRBD1 (5 bases). The sequencing sample was made of blood. The sequence came from a man aged 18 to 30 in good health. CDR3: CASSLRDFHTRANEKLFF. Written as DNA, the CDR3 is TGTGCCAGCAGCTTGCGGGACTTTCACACACGGGCTAATGAAAAACTGTTTTTT.